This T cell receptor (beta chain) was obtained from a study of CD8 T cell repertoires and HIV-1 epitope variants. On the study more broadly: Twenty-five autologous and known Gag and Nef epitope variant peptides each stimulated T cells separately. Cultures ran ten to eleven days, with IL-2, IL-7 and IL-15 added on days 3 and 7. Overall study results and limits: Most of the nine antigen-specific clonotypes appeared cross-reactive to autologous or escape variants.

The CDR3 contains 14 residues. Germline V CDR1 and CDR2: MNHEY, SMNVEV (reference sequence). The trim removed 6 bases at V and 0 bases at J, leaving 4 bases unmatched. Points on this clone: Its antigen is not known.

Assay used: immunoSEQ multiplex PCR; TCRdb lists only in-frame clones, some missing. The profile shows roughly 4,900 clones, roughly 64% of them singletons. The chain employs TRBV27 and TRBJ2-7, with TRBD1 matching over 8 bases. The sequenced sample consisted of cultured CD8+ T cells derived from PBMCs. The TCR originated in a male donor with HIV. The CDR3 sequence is CASSLTGASYEQYF. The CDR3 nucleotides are TGTGCCAGCAGCCTGACAGGGGCCTCCTACGAGCAGTACTTC.